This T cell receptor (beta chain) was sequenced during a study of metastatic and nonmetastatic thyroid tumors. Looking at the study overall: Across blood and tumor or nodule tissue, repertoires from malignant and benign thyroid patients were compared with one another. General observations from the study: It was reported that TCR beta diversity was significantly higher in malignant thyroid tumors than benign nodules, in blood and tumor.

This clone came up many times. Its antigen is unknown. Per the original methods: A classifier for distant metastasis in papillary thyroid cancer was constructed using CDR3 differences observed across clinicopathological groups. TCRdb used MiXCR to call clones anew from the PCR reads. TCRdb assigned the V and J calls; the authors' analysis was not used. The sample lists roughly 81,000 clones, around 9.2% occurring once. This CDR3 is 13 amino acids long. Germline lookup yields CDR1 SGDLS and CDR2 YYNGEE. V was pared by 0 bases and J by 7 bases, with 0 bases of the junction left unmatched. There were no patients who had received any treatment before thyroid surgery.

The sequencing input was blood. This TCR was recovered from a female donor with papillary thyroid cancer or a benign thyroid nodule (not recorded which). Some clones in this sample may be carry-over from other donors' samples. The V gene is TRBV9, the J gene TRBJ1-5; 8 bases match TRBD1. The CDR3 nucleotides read TGTGCCAGCAGCGTAGCAGGGGGCCAGCCCCAGCATTTT. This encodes CASSVAGGQPQHF.